This record covers a single T cell receptor beta chain. Its antigen is still unknown. These data originate in a study of cytomegalovirus exposure and HLA in healthy donors. The overall study: Previous work identified around 120 million unique TCR beta sequences from roughly 170 million T cells.

Both 60 Vbeta primers and 13 Jbeta primers went into the PCR. The method was immunoSEQ multiplex PCR; TCRdb's version includes in-frame clones alone and lacks a portion of them. Here the sample spans under 200,000 clones, around 79% being singletons. Whole-study results and caveats: Judged likely to be a sequencing artifact was a cluster of highly shared sequence variants. Of the V segments, some could not be distinguished, including TRBV6-2 and TRBV6-3, and were excluded. Differences between HLA loci emerged in a later analysis of TCR association rates, with DRB1 most and HLA-C fewest.

The CDR3 length is 12 residues. CDR1 and CDR2 from the germline V gene are SGHVS and FQNEAQ. V lost 1 base to trimming and J lost 11 bases, with 11 bases between them. The specimen sequenced was PBMCs. The chain has TRBV7-8 and TRBJ1-1; D is ambiguous. This sequence originates from a woman in her thirties or forties in good health and CMV-seropositive. The CDR3 DNA reads as TGTGCCAGCAGCTTAGATGGGCGCGAGGCTTTCTTT. Protein sequence: CASSLDGREAFF. Supplemented by reference TRBV7-8 and TRBJ1-1, the full variable domain reads GAGVSQSPRYKVAKRGQDVALRCDPISGHVSLFWYQQALGQGPEFLTYFQNEAQLDKSGLPSDRFFAERPEGSVSTLKIQRTQQEDSAVYLCASSLDGREAFFGQGTRLTVV.